This TCR beta chain derives from a study of glioma-infiltrating T cells. Broader study findings: Above-expected tissue-blood divergence occurred in all gliomas, most in low-grade ones. Only very few CDR3 sequences appeared in both tissue and blood.

Details on this clonotype: Antigen: not known. With a much larger clone just one base away, this may be a read error.

The iRepertoire nested amplicon-rescue multiplex PCR amplified TCR alpha and beta CDR3s from RNA. One-step reverse transcription and amplification started from approximately 100-400 ng of tissue mRNA or PBMC total RNA. TCRdb ran MiXCR on the multiplex PCR reads and lists one entry per CDR3 protein. The table shows under 200,000 distinct CDR3 sequences, with 32% occurring only once. CDR1 KGHDR and CDR2 SFDVKD come from the germline V gene. The CDR3 has 14 residues. The sequenced sample consisted of glioma tissue, nonneoplastic brain tissue, or PBMCs (not recorded which). The sequence came from a human donor with low-grade glioma or glioblastoma, undergoing nonglioma brain surgery, or in good health (not recorded which). The chain employs TRBV24-1 and TRBJ2-1; D might be TRBD1 (6 bases). The CDR3 coding sequence is TGTGCCTCCAGTGATCCGGACAGCTTCAATGAGCAGTTCTTC. Translating it yields CASSDPDSFNEQFF.